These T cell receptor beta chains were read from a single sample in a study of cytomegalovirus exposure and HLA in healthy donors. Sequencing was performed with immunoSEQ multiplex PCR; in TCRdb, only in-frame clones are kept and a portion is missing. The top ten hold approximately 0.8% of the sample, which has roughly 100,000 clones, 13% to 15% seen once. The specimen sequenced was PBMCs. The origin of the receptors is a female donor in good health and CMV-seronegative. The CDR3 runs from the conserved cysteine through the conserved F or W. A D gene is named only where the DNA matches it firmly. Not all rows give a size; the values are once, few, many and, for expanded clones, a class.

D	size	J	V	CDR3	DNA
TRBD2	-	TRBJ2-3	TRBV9	CASSVASQAGVGTDTQYF	TGTGCCAGCAGCGTAGCTAGTCAGGCGGGAGTTGGTACAGATACGCAGTATTTT
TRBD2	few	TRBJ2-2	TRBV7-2	CASSRGGTNTGELFF	TGTGCCAGCAGCCGCGGGGGGACGAACACCGGGGAGCTGTTTTTT
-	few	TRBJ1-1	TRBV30	CAWIPRGMNTEAFF	TGTGCCTGGATCCCAAGAGGGATGAACACTGAAGCTTTCTTT
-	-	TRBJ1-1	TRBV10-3	CAISEGGDTEAFF	TGTGCCATCAGTGAGGGGGGGGACACTGAAGCTTTCTTT
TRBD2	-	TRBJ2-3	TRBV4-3	CASSLLAGGTDTQYF	TGCGCCAGCAGCCTTCTAGCGGGAGGCACAGATACGCAGTATTTT
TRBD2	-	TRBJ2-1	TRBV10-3	CAISIAMITGLAGGSEYNEQFF	TGTGCCATCAGTATAGCTATGATTACGGGACTAGCGGGAGGAAGCGAGTACAATGAGCAGTTCTTC
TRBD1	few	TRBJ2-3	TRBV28	CASGGQGLTDTQYF	TGTGCCAGCGGGGGACAGGGCCTCACAGATACGCAGTATTTT
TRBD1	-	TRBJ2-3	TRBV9	CASSVAGRGSKDTQYF	TGTGCCAGCAGCGTAGCTGGCAGGGGGAGTAAAGATACGCAGTATTTT
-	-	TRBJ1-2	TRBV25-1	CASSAREFAVYGYTF	TGTGCCAGCAGTGCTCGGGAGTTTGCGGTCTATGGCTACACCTTC
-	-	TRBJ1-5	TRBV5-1	CASSLEQGSWPQHF	TGCGCCAGCAGCTTGGAACAGGGTAGTTGGCCCCAGCATTTT
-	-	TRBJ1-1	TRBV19	CASSIGQGNTEAFF	TGTGCCAGTAGTATCGGGCAGGGAAACACTGAAGCTTTCTTT
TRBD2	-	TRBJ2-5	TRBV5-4	CASMASGSVRETQYF	TGTGCCAGCATGGCTAGCGGGAGTGTCCGAGAGACCCAGTACTTC
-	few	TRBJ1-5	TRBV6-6	CASSYHSNQPQHF	TGTGCCAGCAGTTACCATAGCAATCAGCCCCAGCATTTT
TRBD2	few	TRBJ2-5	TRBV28	CASSSWTSWPPGTQYF	TGTGCCAGCAGCTCCTGGACTAGCTGGCCCCCAGGCACCCAGTACTTC
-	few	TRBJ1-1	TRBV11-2	CASSFSTRGTNTEAFF	TGTGCCAGCAGCTTTTCGACACGGGGGACGAACACTGAAGCTTTCTTT
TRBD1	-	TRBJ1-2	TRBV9	CASSGQGASYGYTF	TGTGCCAGCAGCGGGCAGGGGGCGAGTTATGGCTACACCTTC
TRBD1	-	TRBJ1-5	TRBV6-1	CASSGGWTGGNQPQHF	TGTGCCAGCAGTGGCGGCTGGACAGGGGGCAATCAGCCCCAGCATTTT
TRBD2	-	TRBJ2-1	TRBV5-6	CASSLERGLAGISNEQFF	TGTGCCAGCAGCTTGGAAAGGGGACTAGCGGGAATCTCCAATGAGCAGTTCTTC
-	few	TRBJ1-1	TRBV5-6	CASSFLGRHTEAFF	TGTGCCAGCTCCTTCCTGGGGCGTCATACTGAAGCTTTCTTT
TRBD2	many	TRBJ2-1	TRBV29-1	CSVDTLRERGGIDEQFF	TGCAGCGTTGATACCCTCCGAGAGCGGGGGGGCATCGATGAGCAGTTCTTC
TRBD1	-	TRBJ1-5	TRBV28	CASSWGTGAQPQHF	TGTGCCAGCAGTTGGGGGACAGGGGCCCAGCCCCAGCATTTT
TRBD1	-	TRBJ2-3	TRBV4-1	CASSQYGTGALAPDTQYF	TGCGCCAGCAGCCAATACGGGACAGGGGCGCTAGCCCCAGATACGCAGTATTTT
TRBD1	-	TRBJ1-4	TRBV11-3	CASSLVDAGGTNEKLFF	TGTGCCAGCAGCTTAGTAGACGCAGGGGGCACCAATGAAAAACTGTTTTTT
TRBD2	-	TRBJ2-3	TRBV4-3	CASSPEGLSTDTQYF	TGCGCCAGCAGTCCCGAGGGACTAAGCACAGATACGCAGTATTTT
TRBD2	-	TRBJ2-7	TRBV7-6	CASSPRSGSSYEQYF	TGTGCCAGCAGCCCCAGGAGCGGGAGCTCCTACGAGCAGTACTTC
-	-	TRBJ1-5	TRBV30	CAWSPGDHSNQPQHF	TGTGCCTGGAGCCCAGGGGACCATAGCAATCAGCCCCAGCATTTT